These T cell receptor beta chains were read from a single sample in a study of OX40 agonist ivuxolimab in advanced cancers. Repertoires were generated with immunoSEQ multiplex PCR, while TCRdb's copy carries only in-frame clones and drops some. Of around 45,000 clones listed, 80% are singletons. The sample was CD4+ or CD8+ T cells sorted from blood, taken in a trial of the OX40 agonist ivuxolimab. These receptors originate from an adult with an advanced solid tumor such as melanoma, head and neck, liver or kidney cancer. Each CDR3 is given without its conserved first and last residue. The order of the fields is V gene, clone size, J gene, CDR3 protein. Some rows mark clone size as missing; the rest say once, few, many or name a class of expanded clone.

V gene: TRBV27; clone size: few; J gene: TRBJ2-7; CDR3 protein: ASSPPGLAGSYEQY
V gene: TRBV9; clone size: .; J gene: TRBJ2-1; CDR3 protein: ASSVRAGNEQF
V gene: TRBV5-1; clone size: .; J gene: TRBJ2-3; CDR3 protein: ASSLEPGGPSADTQY
V gene: TRBV18; clone size: .; J gene: TRBJ2-7; CDR3 protein: ASSPLSQVDEQY
V gene: TRBV28; clone size: .; J gene: TRBJ1-5; CDR3 protein: ASSFRDREVQPQH
V gene: TRBV28; clone size: .; J gene: TRBJ2-7; CDR3 protein: ASSLGQSYEQY
V gene: TRBV9; clone size: .; J gene: TRBJ2-5; CDR3 protein: ASSRGWETQY
V gene: TRBV6-5; clone size: .; J gene: TRBJ1-2; CDR3 protein: ASSTGLNGYT
V gene: TRBV6-6; clone size: once; J gene: TRBJ2-7; CDR3 protein: ASRGLAFSYEQY
V gene: TRBV7-2; clone size: .; J gene: TRBJ1-1; CDR3 protein: ASSLVWSGETEAF
V gene: TRBV7-2; clone size: .; J gene: TRBJ2-1; CDR3 protein: ASSINRGGHNEQF
V gene: TRBV6-1; clone size: .; J gene: TRBJ1-2; CDR3 protein: ASSEARGYGYT
V gene: TRBV7-2; clone size: .; J gene: TRBJ2-2; CDR3 protein: ASSSRLAGGGTGELF
V gene: TRBV14; clone size: .; J gene: TRBJ2-7; CDR3 protein: ASSQQMASDEQY
V gene: TRBV6-1; clone size: .; J gene: TRBJ2-2; CDR3 protein: ASSEAEWRAELF
V gene: TRBV5-1; clone size: .; J gene: TRBJ2-7; CDR3 protein: ASSLGGQSSGR
V gene: TRBV28; clone size: .; J gene: TRBJ2-6; CDR3 protein: ASRNLGPSGANVLT
V gene: TRBV21-1; clone size: .; J gene: TRBJ2-7; CDR3 protein: ASSREYHLRGHEQY
V gene: TRBV6-6; clone size: .; J gene: TRBJ1-1; CDR3 protein: ASRKQAPDEAF
V gene: TRBV2; clone size: .; J gene: TRBJ1-4; CDR3 protein: ASSPDQGATNEKLF
V gene: TRBV10-3; clone size: .; J gene: TRBJ2-7; CDR3 protein: AISEVTQGAREGEQY
V gene: TRBV5-1; clone size: .; J gene: TRBJ2-5; CDR3 protein: ASSLGDIVGQRETQY
V gene: TRBV4-3; clone size: .; J gene: TRBJ1-3; CDR3 protein: ASSPDSYSGNTIY
V gene: TRBV18; clone size: .; J gene: TRBJ1-6; CDR3 protein: ASSPGTGDNSPLH
V gene: TRBV7-2; clone size: .; J gene: TRBJ2-3; CDR3 protein: ASSLSLGGDTQY
V gene: TRBV7-6; clone size: .; J gene: TRBJ2-7; CDR3 protein: ASSPAGGREQY
V gene: TRBV5-4; clone size: .; J gene: TRBJ2-1; CDR3 protein: ASSRDASSYNEQF
V gene: TRBV9; clone size: .; J gene: TRBJ1-3; CDR3 protein: ASSVAEGAGGNTIY
V gene: TRBV9; clone size: .; J gene: TRBJ2-2; CDR3 protein: ASKGTELNTGELF
V gene: TRBV6-6; clone size: .; J gene: TRBJ2-1; CDR3 protein: ASSYGLAGYNEQF
V gene: TRBV23-1; clone size: .; J gene: TRBJ2-3; CDR3 protein: ASSPRLAEHTDTQY
V gene: TRBV5-4; clone size: .; J gene: TRBJ2-2; CDR3 protein: ASSPGGVIMGTGELF
V gene: TRBV19; clone size: .; J gene: TRBJ2-2; CDR3 protein: ASRGTSGLTGELF
V gene: TRBV27; clone size: few; J gene: TRBJ1-5; CDR3 protein: ASSSMGGGNQPQH
V gene: TRBV7-9; clone size: once; J gene: TRBJ2-3; CDR3 protein: ASSLGGASVTDTQY
V gene: TRBV27; clone size: .; J gene: TRBJ2-7; CDR3 protein: ASSLSRGGIYEQY
V gene: TRBV10-1; clone size: few; J gene: TRBJ2-3; CDR3 protein: ASSGRDSPSTDTQY
V gene: TRBV19; clone size: .; J gene: TRBJ2-6; CDR3 protein: ASGQGLGANVLT
V gene: TRBV11-2; clone size: few; J gene: TRBJ2-7; CDR3 protein: ASSLMSEQY
V gene: TRBV18; clone size: .; J gene: TRBJ2-6; CDR3 protein: ASSPGGGISGANVLT
V gene: TRBV7-3; clone size: once; J gene: TRBJ2-3; CDR3 protein: ASSFGTEVDTQY
V gene: TRBV5-4; clone size: .; J gene: TRBJ1-2; CDR3 protein: ASSIPAWESSGYT
V gene: TRBV30; clone size: .; J gene: TRBJ1-6; CDR3 protein: AYRGQYNSPLH
V gene: TRBV5-1; clone size: once; J gene: TRBJ1-5; CDR3 protein: ASSLGSGGAENQPQH
V gene: TRBV5-1; clone size: .; J gene: TRBJ2-5; CDR3 protein: ASSLEQGGETQY
V gene: TRBV5-1; clone size: .; J gene: TRBJ2-7; CDR3 protein: ASSFGPGPSYEQY